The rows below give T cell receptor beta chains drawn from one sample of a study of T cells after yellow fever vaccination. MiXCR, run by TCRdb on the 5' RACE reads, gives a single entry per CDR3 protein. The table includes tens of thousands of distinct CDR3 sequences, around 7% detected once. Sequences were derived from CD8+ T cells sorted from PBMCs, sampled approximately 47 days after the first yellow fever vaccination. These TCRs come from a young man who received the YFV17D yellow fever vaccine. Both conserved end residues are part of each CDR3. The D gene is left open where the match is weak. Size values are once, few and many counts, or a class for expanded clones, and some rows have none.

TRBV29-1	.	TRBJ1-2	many	CSVEGTPGHVGAYGYTF	TGCAGCGTTGAAGGCACCCCCGGACACGTAGGGGCCTATGGCTACACCTTC
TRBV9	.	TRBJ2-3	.	CASRRGIDTQYF	TGTGCCAGCAGGAGGGGAATCGATACGCAGTATTTT
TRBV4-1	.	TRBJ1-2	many	CASSQSVGRDKTF	TGCGCCAGCAGCCAATCCGTCGGCCGGGACAAAACCTTC
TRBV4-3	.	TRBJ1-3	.	CASSQWIPRPGNTIYF	TGCGCCAGCAGCCAATGGATACCGAGACCTGGAAACACCATATATTTT
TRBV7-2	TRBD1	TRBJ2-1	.	CASSQGQGVYNEQFF	TGTGCCAGCAGCCAGGGACAGGGGGTCTACAATGAGCAGTTCTTC
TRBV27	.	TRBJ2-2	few	CASSPTTPGRTGELFF	TGTGCCAGCAGTCCTACCACCCCCGGCCGCACCGGGGAGCTGTTTTTT
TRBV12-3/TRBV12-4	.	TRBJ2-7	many	CASSKFQGGLYEQYF	TGTGCCAGCAGTAAATTCCAAGGGGGACTCTACGAGCAGTACTTC
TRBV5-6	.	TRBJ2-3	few	CASSQGNTDTQYF	TGTGCCAGCTCCCAGGGGAACACAGATACGCAGTATTTT
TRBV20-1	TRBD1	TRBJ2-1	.	CSARDRGGWDEQFF	TGCAGTGCCCGCGACAGGGGGGGGTGGGATGAGCAGTTCTTC
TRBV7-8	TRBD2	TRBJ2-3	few	CASSLDVTSGIPDTQYF	TGTGCCAGCAGCTTAGATGTGACTAGCGGGATTCCAGATACGCAGTATTTT
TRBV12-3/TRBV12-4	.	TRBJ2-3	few	CASSHGGPLSTDTQYF	TGTGCCAGCAGCCACGGGGGGCCACTAAGCACAGATACGCAGTATTTT
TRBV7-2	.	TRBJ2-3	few	CASRLLGRADTQYF	TGTGCCAGCAGGTTGCTGGGCAGGGCGGATACGCAGTATTTT
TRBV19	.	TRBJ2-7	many	CASSIRDSYEQYF	TGTGCCAGTAGTATCCGGGACTCCTACGAGCAGTACTTC
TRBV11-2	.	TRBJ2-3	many	CASRPRGTDTQYF	TGTGCCAGCAGGCCGAGAGGCACAGATACGCAGTATTTT
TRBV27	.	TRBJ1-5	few	CASSGGRDNQPQHF	TGTGCCAGCAGTGGGGGCAGGGACAATCAGCCCCAGCATTTT
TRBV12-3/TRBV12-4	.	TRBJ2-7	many	CASSWVPGTVYEQYF	TGTGCCAGCAGTTGGGTCCCGGGGACTGTCTACGAGCAGTACTTC
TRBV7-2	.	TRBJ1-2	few	CASSLGVRGDCGYTF	TGTGCCAGCAGCTTAGGGGTTCGGGGGGACTGTGGCTACACCTTC
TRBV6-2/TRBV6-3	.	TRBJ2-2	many	CASSTGQLNTGELFF	TGTGCCAGCAGTACAGGACAGTTGAACACCGGGGAGCTGTTTTTT
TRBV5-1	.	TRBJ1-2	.	CASSFREGGYTF	TGCGCCAGCAGCTTCCGGGAGGGAGGCTACACCTTC
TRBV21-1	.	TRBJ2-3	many	CASSKRGQIFTDTQYF	TGTGCCAGCAGCAAACGGGGGCAGATATTCACAGATACGCAGTATTTT
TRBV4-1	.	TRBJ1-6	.	CASSQLENSPLHF	TGCGCCAGCAGCCAATTGGAAAATTCACCCCTCCACTTT
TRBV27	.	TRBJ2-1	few	CASSLGGLTGSYNEQFF	TGTGCCAGCAGTTTGGGAGGGCTTACAGGGTCCTACAATGAGCAGTTCTTC
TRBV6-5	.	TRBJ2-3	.	CASSYQKNSGADTQYF	TGTGCCAGCAGTTACCAGAAGAACTCGGGCGCAGATACGCAGTATTTT
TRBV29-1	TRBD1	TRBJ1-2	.	CSAIRGQGYTF	TGCAGCGCCATCAGGGGGCAAGGCTACACCTTC
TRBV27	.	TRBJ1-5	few	CASSLSISNQPQHF	TGTGCCAGCAGTTTATCGATTAGCAATCAGCCCCAGCATTTT
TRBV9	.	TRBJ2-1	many	CASSVGELQKSSYNEQFF	TGTGCCAGCAGCGTAGGCGAACTTCAGAAGAGCTCCTACAATGAGCAGTTCTTC